The clone carrying this T cell receptor beta chain was recorded a few times. Its antigen remains unknown. Then a second PCR, running roughly 7 to 11 cycles, was carried out with a sample-barcoded 5' primer and a J-beta primer mix. TCRdb used MiXCR to reprocess the 5' RACE reads, holding one entry per CDR3 protein. Among over a million distinct CDR3 sequences, around 43% were seen once, and the ten largest hold under 20%. Losses at the gene ends were 5 bases for V and 5 bases for J; bases not matched to a gene: 3. Looked up from germline, CDR1 is SGHVS and CDR2 is FNYEAQ. The CDR3 spans 14 residues. This sample stems from a study of blood T cells in healthy people across ages. Points from the study as a whole: Among T cells, TCR beta diversity per million cells dropped roughly linearly as age rose.

The sequencing input was blood. This receptor was taken from a woman aged 55-75 years in good health. This rearrangement joins TRBV7-6 to TRBJ2-7; 13 positions match TRBD2. CDR3 sequence: CASSETSGRNEQYF. CDR3 bases: TGTGCCAGCAGCGAGACTAGCGGGAGGAACGAGCAGTACTTC.